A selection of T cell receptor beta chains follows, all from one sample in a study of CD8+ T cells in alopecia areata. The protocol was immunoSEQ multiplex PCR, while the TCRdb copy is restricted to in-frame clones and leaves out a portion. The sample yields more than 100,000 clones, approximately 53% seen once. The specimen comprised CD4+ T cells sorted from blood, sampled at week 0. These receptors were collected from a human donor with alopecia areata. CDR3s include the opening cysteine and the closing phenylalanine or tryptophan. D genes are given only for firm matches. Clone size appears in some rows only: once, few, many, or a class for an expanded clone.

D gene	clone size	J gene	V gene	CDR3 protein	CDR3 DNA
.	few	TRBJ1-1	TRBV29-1	CSVAPREGAEAFF	TGCAGCGTTGCACCCCGAGAGGGGGCTGAAGCTTTCTTT
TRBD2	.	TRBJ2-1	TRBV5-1	CASSQPGLAAYNEQFF	TGCGCCAGCAGCCAACCGGGACTAGCGGCCTACAATGAGCAGTTCTTC
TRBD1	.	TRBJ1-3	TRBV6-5	CASSYSKTGARNTIYF	TGTGCCAGCAGTTACTCGAAGACAGGGGCTCGAAACACCATATATTTT
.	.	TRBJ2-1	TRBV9	CASSVEVSYNEQFF	TGTGCCAGCAGCGTAGAGGTTTCCTACAATGAGCAGTTCTTC
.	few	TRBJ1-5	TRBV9	CASSVGMGQPQHF	TGTGCCAGCAGCGTGGGAATGGGACAGCCCCAGCATTTT
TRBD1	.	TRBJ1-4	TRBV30	CAWTGQGTEKLFF	TGTGCCTGGACCGGACAGGGTACTGAAAAACTGTTTTTT
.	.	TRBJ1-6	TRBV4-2	CASSQAGHFSYNSPLHF	TGTGCCAGCAGCCAAGCAGGACACTTCTCCTATAATTCACCCCTCCACTTT
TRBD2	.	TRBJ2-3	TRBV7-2	CASSYSGGGRSTDTQYF	TGTGCCAGCAGCTACAGCGGGGGGGGTAGGAGCACAGATACGCAGTATTTT
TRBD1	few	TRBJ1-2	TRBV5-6	CASSGKTTGQGFYGYTF	TGTGCCAGCAGCGGCAAGACGACGGGACAGGGATTCTATGGCTACACCTTC
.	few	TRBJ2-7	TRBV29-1	CSVGGKDYEQYF	TGCAGCGTGGGGGGTAAGGACTACGAGCAGTACTTC